A selection of T cell receptor beta chains follows, all from one sample in a study of identical twins. TCRdb reanalysed the 5' RACE reads using MiXCR and keeps one entry per CDR3 protein. The table has around 480,000 distinct CDR3 sequences, more than 13% seen once. These data are also associated with another study on yellow fever vaccine responses in identical twins.

Sequencing input: CD4+ T cells sorted from blood. The receptors were gathered from a woman aged 18-35 years in good health. Each CDR3 is given with its conserved first and last residue. The D gene is left open where the match is weak. Clone size is given for some rows only: seen once, a few or many times, or a class if the clone is expanded.

>TRBJ2-3|NA|many|TRBV7-9
CASSFQVGTTDTQYF
TGTGCCAGCAGCTTCCAGGTCGGAACCACAGATACGCAGTATTTT
>TRBJ2-1|NA|NA|TRBV7-2
CASSLETDNEQFF
TGTGCCAGCAGCTTAGAAACTGACAATGAGCAGTTCTTC
>TRBJ2-2|TRBD2|many|TRBV5-1
CASSLLAGGTGELFF
TGCGCCAGCAGCTTACTAGCGGGAGGTACCGGGGAGCTGTTTTTT
>TRBJ1-1|NA|NA|TRBV25-1
CASSRGRFEAFF
TGTGCCAGCAGCCGAGGTCGCTTCGAAGCTTTCTTT
>TRBJ2-7|TRBD1|NA|TRBV6-5
CASSYSLSGQIGEQYF
TGTGCCAGCAGTTACTCGTTGTCGGGACAGATCGGGGAGCAGTACTTC
>TRBJ2-6|NA|NA|TRBV5-1
CASRPVSGANVLTF
TGCGCCAGCAGGCCTGTCTCTGGGGCCAACGTCCTGACTTTC
>TRBJ2-1|TRBD2|NA|TRBV7-9
CASSLELASGSNEQFF
TGTGCCAGCAGCTTAGAGCTGGCTAGCGGGAGCAATGAGCAGTTCTTC
>TRBJ1-4|NA|few|TRBV20-1
CSARPPWSVTTNEKLFF
TGCAGTGCTAGACCACCCTGGTCGGTTACAACTAATGAAAAACTGTTTTTT
>TRBJ1-4|TRBD1|NA|TRBV28
CASRHYRGADNEKLFF
TGTGCCAGCAGACACTACAGGGGCGCCGATAATGAAAAACTGTTTTTT
>TRBJ1-5|NA|few|TRBV20-1
CSAQGNQPQHF
TGCAGTGCCCAGGGCAATCAGCCCCAGCATTTT
>TRBJ2-2|NA|NA|TRBV6-1
CASRSSSAANTGELFF
TGTGCCAGCAGATCGTCTAGTGCAGCGAACACCGGGGAGCTGTTTTTT
>TRBJ2-6|NA|few|TRBV5-1
CASSQPQGTGANVLTF
TGCGCCAGCAGCCAACCACAGGGAACTGGGGCCAACGTCCTGACTTTC
>TRBJ2-1|NA|NA|TRBV20-1
CSARMRGPYNEQFF
TGCAGTGCTAGGATGCGGGGCCCCTACAATGAGCAGTTCTTC
>TRBJ2-1|NA|few|TRBV5-1
CASSFGRDILPDEQFF
TGCGCCAGCAGCTTCGGTCGGGACATACTTCCGGATGAGCAGTTCTTC
>TRBJ2-2|NA|NA|TRBV5-1
CASSLPQAGELFF
TGCGCCAGCAGCTTGCCGCAAGCCGGGGAGCTGTTTTTT
>TRBJ2-7|NA|NA|TRBV5-1
CASSLRDGPYEQYF
TGCGCCAGCAGCTTGAGGGACGGCCCCTACGAGCAGTACTTC
>TRBJ2-1|TRBD1|many|TRBV2
CASNGQGNEQFF
TGTGCCAGCAACGGACAGGGCAATGAGCAGTTCTTC
>TRBJ2-3|NA|NA|TRBV20-1
CSAGWQGTETDTQYF
TGCAGTGCTGGTTGGCAGGGGACGGAAACAGATACGCAGTATTTT
>TRBJ2-7|NA|NA|TRBV5-1
CASSLEGVVYERYF
TGCGCCAGCAGCTTAGAAGGGGTGGTCTACGAGCGGTACTTC
>TRBJ2-3|TRBD1|NA|TRBV2
CASSGATGGADTQYF
TGTGCCAGCAGTGGAGCGACAGGGGGCGCAGATACGCAGTATTTT
>TRBJ1-1|NA|few|TRBV19
CASSMEWGRGNTEAFF
TGTGCCAGTAGTATGGAGTGGGGTCGGGGGAACACTGAAGCTTTCTTT
>TRBJ2-6|NA|NA|TRBV28
CASSSKDAGANVLTF
TGTGCCAGCAGTTCGAAGGACGCTGGGGCCAACGTCCTGACTTTC
>TRBJ2-7|TRBD1|NA|TRBV24-1
CATATGGLREQYF
TGTGCCACCGCGACAGGGGGTTTACGCGAGCAGTACTTC
>TRBJ1-1|NA|NA|TRBV6-5
CASSYSSGYMNTEAFF
TGTGCCAGCAGTTACTCGTCAGGTTACATGAACACTGAAGCTTTCTTT
>TRBJ2-7|TRBD1|NA|TRBV20-1
CSAQIPGGSYEQYF
TGCAGTGCTCAAATACCAGGGGGAAGCTACGAGCAGTACTTC
>TRBJ2-1|NA|few|TRBV9
CASSVGGGPAEQFF
TGTGCCAGCAGCGTAGGGGGCGGGCCCGCCGAGCAGTTCTTC
>TRBJ2-5|NA|few|TRBV7-9
CASNGMEGPRETQYF
TGTGCCAGCAACGGGATGGAGGGGCCCAGAGAGACCCAGTACTTC
>TRBJ2-3|NA|few|TRBV5-1
CASSQTGTKDTQYF
TGCGCCAGCAGCCAAACCGGGACCAAGGATACGCAGTATTTT
>TRBJ2-3|NA|NA|TRBV7-2
CASSLSLVGITDTQYF
TGTGCCAGCAGCTTATCGCTAGTTGGGATCACAGATACGCAGTATTTT
>TRBJ2-7|NA|once|TRBV20-1
CSASPGLGPCEQYF
TGCAGTGCTAGTCCGGGGTTGGGCCCCTGCGAGCAGTACTTC
>TRBJ2-5|NA|few|TRBV2
CASSYKQETQYF
TGTGCCAGCAGTTATAAACAAGAGACCCAGTACTTC
>TRBJ2-1|TRBD1|NA|TRBV28
CASSSPGQGSNEQFF
TGTGCCAGCAGTTCCCCAGGACAGGGTAGTAATGAGCAGTTCTTC
>TRBJ1-2|TRBD1|few|TRBV12-3/TRBV12-4
CASSQGQGAGYTF
TGTGCCAGCAGCCAAGGACAGGGGGCTGGCTACACCTTC
>TRBJ2-7|TRBD1|many|TRBV12-5
CASGLRTGAEQYF
TGTGCTAGTGGTTTGCGGACAGGGGCCGAGCAGTACTTC
>TRBJ1-1|NA|few|TRBV5-1
CASSLGDITEAFF
TGCGCCAGCAGCTTGGGAGATATCACTGAAGCTTTCTTT
>TRBJ2-3|NA|NA|TRBV20-1
CSAPGQGKSDTQYF
TGCAGTGCCCCGGGGCAGGGTAAATCAGATACGCAGTATTTT
>TRBJ1-4|TRBD1|many|TRBV7-2
CASSVTGTGVNEKLFF
TGTGCCAGCAGCGTTACCGGGACAGGGGTTAATGAAAAACTGTTTTTT
>TRBJ2-3|NA|NA|TRBV5-1
CASRWYAQYF
TGCGCCAGCAGGTGGTATGCGCAGTATTTT
>TRBJ1-2|NA|few|TRBV12-3/TRBV12-4
CASSLVFSGSGYTF
TGTGCCAGCAGTTTAGTTTTTTCAGGGAGCGGCTACACCTTC
>TRBJ1-2|TRBD1|once|TRBV15
CATSRTQGAYGYTF
TGTGCCACCAGCAGGACCCAGGGGGCTTATGGCTACACCTTC
>TRBJ2-5|NA|few|TRBV20-1
CSARDIRTPGETQYF
TGCAGTGCTAGAGATATCCGGACGCCCGGGGAGACCCAGTACTTC
>TRBJ1-3|NA|many|TRBV20-1
CSARDSDRGNTIYF
TGCAGTGCTAGAGATTCCGACAGAGGAAACACCATATATTTT
>TRBJ2-3|NA|NA|TRBV28
CASSFPSNRAQTDTQYF
TGTGCCAGCAGTTTTCCATCAAACCGAGCCCAAACAGATACGCAGTATTTT
>TRBJ2-7|TRBD2|few|TRBV6-1
CASNRLAGGPYEQYF
TGTGCCAGCAACAGACTAGCGGGGGGACCTTACGAGCAGTACTTC
>TRBJ2-1|NA|NA|TRBV29-1
CSARDAGNEQFF
TGCAGCGCCCGGGACGCTGGCAATGAGCAGTTCTTC
>TRBJ2-1|NA|NA|TRBV3-1
CASSHPGQTTLYNEQFF
TGTGCCAGCAGCCACCCCGGACAGACGACCCTATACAATGAGCAGTTCTTC